This TCR beta chain comes out of a study of identical twins. Points from the study as a whole: Conclusions leaned on cross-sectional statistical analysis and did not track the same donors over time. Insertion counts were lower in abundant cord blood beta clonotypes, a trend that memory repertoires did not show.

V was pared by 6 bases and J by 1 base, with 14 bases between. This CDR3 contains 15 residues. The sample holds a few counts of this clonotype. What it binds is not known. One entry per CDR3 protein results from TCRdb running MiXCR on the 5' RACE reads. This sample has just over 500,000 distinct CDR3 sequences; about 20% occur once, and the top ten carry 0.91%. The sample also formed part of further work on T cells expressing NK-cell markers. This second study notes: Alpha-beta TCR T cells were the sole sorting target in several experiments, owing to an anti-gamma-delta TCR antibody.

Material: CD4+ T cells sorted from blood. The chain is built from TRBV12-3 or TRBV12-4 and TRBJ2-3; D may correspond to TRBD1 or TRBD2 (5 bases each). The source is a woman under 30 in good health. CDR3 coding DNA: TGTGCCAGCAGCCCGGACGGGACCCGCACAGATACGCAGTATTTT. Translation gives CASSPDGTRTDTQYF.